The entry below gives a single TCR beta chain sequence along with its context. Its antigen is undetermined. This sample was taken from a study of T cell repertoires in cytomegalovirus infection. Study information: A matching HLA type, together with CMV infection, was signaled by public TCR beta signatures.

A single record per CDR3 protein comes from TCRdb applying MiXCR to the reads. The repertoire has approximately 700,000 distinct CDR3 sequences, approximately 40% of them found once; the top ten carry roughly 2.8%. Findings of the study overall: Predominance within the ex vivo response was attributable to HLA-C-restricted CMV-specific TCR beta clonotypes.

The germline CDR1 and CDR2 sequences are DFQATT and SNEGSKA (reference sequence). The V and J ends lost 2 bases and 4 bases, in that order; junction bases with no gene match: 4. The CDR3 is 13 amino acids. The TCR comes from a human donor in good health (CMV status not recorded). Some clones in this sample may be carry-over from other donors' samples. Input material: PBMCs. This sequence joins TRBV20-1 and TRBJ2-5; 7 nucleotides match TRBD1. CDR3 region: CSARPTGRETQYF. CDR3 DNA sequence: TGCAGTGCTAGACCGACAGGGCGAGAGACCCAGTACTTC.